This T cell receptor beta chain was sequenced during a study of cytomegalovirus exposure and HLA in healthy donors. Study findings and constraints: Investigators reported fewer than 200 TCR beta chains as tied to cytomegalovirus. Another analysis was done later, and it associated 16,951 TCR beta sequences with HLA alleles at 0.05 false discovery rate.

Germline lookup yields CDR1 SGHRS and CDR2 YFSETQ. This CDR3 is built from 16 residues. V shed 6 bases, J shed 2 bases, and the junction held 13 bases outside the gene matches. Note on this clone: Its matching antigen is unknown.

The PCR employed 60 Vbeta primers together with 13 Jbeta primers. The repertoire was sequenced with immunoSEQ multiplex PCR; TCRdb's copy has only in-frame clones and lacks some. The data contain approximately 160,000 clones, 65% to 90% of them seen just once; the ten biggest clones take up 1.9%. The chain combines TRBV5-1 with TRBJ2-7; 8 bases line up with TRBD1. This clonotype was obtained from a human donor in good health. Input material: PBMCs. CDR3 DNA: TGCGCCAGCAAAACGACAGGGGCCACGAAAACCTACGAGCAGTACTTC. Protein product: CASKTTGATKTYEQYF. Variable domain in full (rest from reference TRBV5-1 and TRBJ2-7): KAGVTQTPRYLIKTRGQQVTLSCSPISGHRSVSWYQQTPGQGLQFLFEYFSETQRNKGNFPGRFSGRQFSNSRSEMNVSTLELGDSALYLCASKTTGATKTYEQYFGPGTRLTVT.